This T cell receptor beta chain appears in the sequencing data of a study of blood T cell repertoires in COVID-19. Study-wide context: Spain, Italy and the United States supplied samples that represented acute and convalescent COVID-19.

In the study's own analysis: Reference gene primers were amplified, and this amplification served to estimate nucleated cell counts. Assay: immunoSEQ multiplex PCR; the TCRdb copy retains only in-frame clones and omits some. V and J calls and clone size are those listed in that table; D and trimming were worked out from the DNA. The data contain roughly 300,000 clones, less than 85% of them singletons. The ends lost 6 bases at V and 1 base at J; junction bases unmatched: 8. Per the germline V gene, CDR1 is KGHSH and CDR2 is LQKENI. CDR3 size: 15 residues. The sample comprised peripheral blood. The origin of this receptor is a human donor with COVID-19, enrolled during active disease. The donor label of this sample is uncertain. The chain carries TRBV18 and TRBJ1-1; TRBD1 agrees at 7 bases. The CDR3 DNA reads TGTGCCAGCTCGGACAGGCGGGTGGAGAACACTGAAGCTTTCTTT. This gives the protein CASSDRRVENTEAFF. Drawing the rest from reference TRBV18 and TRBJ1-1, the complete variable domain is NAGVMQNPRHLVRRRGQEARLRCSPMKGHSHVYWYRQLPEEGLKFMVYLQKENIIDESGMPKERFSAEFPKEGPSILRIQQVVRGDSAAYFCASSDRRVENTEAFFGQGTRLTVV.